This entry concerns a single T cell receptor beta chain. Its antigen remains unknown. These data originate in a study of OX40 agonist ivuxolimab in advanced cancers. Sequencing used immunoSEQ multiplex PCR; TCRdb keeps in-frame clones, though not all of them. The table shows under 85,000 clones, with around 94% occurring only once. Autoimmune disease history or systemic immunosuppression disqualified patients. Deletions cut 0 bases from V and 6 bases from J, with 19 bases between. CDR1 and CDR2 (germline): SGHRS, YFSETQ. The CDR3 is 18 residues long. Study-wide results and caveats: At 0.1 to 3.0 mg/kg, clonal expansion of CD4+ and CD8+ blood T cells had occurred by week 6.

The source is an adult with an advanced solid tumor such as melanoma, head and neck, liver or kidney cancer. This specimen consisted of CD4+ or CD8+ T cells sorted from blood, obtained in a trial of the OX40 agonist ivuxolimab. The gene calls are TRBV5-1 and TRBJ1-6; D remains unclear. As DNA, the CDR3 is TGCGCCAGCAGCTTGGCCGCGGGCAGCGACAAGGTTAATTCACCCCTCCACTTT. Encoded protein: CASSLAAGSDKVNSPLHF.